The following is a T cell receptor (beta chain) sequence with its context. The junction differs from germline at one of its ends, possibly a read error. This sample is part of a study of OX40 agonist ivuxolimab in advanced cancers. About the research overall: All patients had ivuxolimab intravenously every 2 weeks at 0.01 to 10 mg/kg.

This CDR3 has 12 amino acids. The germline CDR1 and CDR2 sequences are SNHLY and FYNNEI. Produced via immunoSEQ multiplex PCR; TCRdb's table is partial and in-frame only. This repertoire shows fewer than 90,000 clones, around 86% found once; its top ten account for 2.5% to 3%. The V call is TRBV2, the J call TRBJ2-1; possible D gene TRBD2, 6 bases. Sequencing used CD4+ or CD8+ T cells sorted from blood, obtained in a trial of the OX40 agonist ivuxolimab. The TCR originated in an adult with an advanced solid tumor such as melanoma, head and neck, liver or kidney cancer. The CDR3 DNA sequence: TGTGCCAGCAGTGAAGCATCCGGGGGACGGCTCTTC. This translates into CASSEASGGRLF.